These T cell receptor beta chains were read from a single sample in a study of shared clonotypes between healthy human individuals. TCRdb's copy holds only in-frame clones and misses some; the assay was immunoSEQ multiplex PCR. The table has 2,100,000 or so clones, around 95% seen once. Material for sequencing was naive CD4+ T cells sorted from blood. Receptors were obtained from a man between 18 and 35 years old in good health. Both conserved end residues are part of each CDR3. The D gene is left open where the match is weak. The listing skips clone size in some rows; elsewhere it reads once, few, many or a size class.

abundance | j_gene | v_gene | d_gene | CDR3nt | CDR3aa
- | TRBJ2-5 | TRBV11-2 | - | TGTGCCAGCAGCTTAAGTTCCCAAGAGACCCAGTACTTC | CASSLSSQETQYF
- | TRBJ1-5 | TRBV18 | TRBD1 | TGTGCCAGCTCTCCGCCGGGACAGCCAAATCAGCCCCAGCATTTT | CASSPPGQPNQPQHF
- | TRBJ2-2 | TRBV9 | - | TGTGCCAGCAGCGCGGAGGGAGGTTACGGGGAGCTGTTTTTT | CASSAEGGYGELFF
- | TRBJ1-2 | TRBV30 | - | TGTGCCTGGAGTGTACTAGAAGGGCGAGCAGCTAACTATGGCTACACCTTC | CAWSVLEGRAANYGYTF
- | TRBJ1-2 | TRBV7-9 | TRBD1 | TGTGCCAGCAGCCCCTTTGGACAGGGTCCCAATGGCTACACCTTC | CASSPFGQGPNGYTF
- | TRBJ2-1 | TRBV5-6 | - | TGTGCCAGCAGCCCCCAGACAGTTCTTGAGCAGTTCTTC | CASSPQTVLEQFF
- | TRBJ2-5 | TRBV15 | - | TGTGCCACCAGCACTTCTGGCCGGGCACAAGAGACCCAGTACTTC | CATSTSGRAQETQYF
- | TRBJ2-6 | TRBV9 | - | TGTGCCAGCAGCGTAGCTGGGAACCTCGGGGCCAACGTCCTGACTTTC | CASSVAGNLGANVLTF
- | TRBJ2-7 | TRBV11-2 | - | TGTGCCGACGCGGAGGGGGCCTCCTACGAGCAGTACTTC | CADAEGASYEQYF
- | TRBJ2-2 | TRBV10-1 | - | TGCGCCAGCAGTGAGAGGGCGGGCGCCGGGGAGCTGTTTTTT | CASSERAGAGELFF
- | TRBJ2-5 | TRBV5-1 | - | TGCGCCAGCAGCCTCGGGGCCACACAAGAGACCCAGTACTTC | CASSLGATQETQYF
- | TRBJ1-5 | TRBV7-6 | - | TGTGCCAGCAGCTTAGCGCCAGGAGCGGGGCAGCCCCAGCATTTT | CASSLAPGAGQPQHF
- | TRBJ2-3 | TRBV5-8 | TRBD2 | TGTGCCAGCAGCTTGTGGCTAGCGGACACAGATACGCAGTATTTT | CASSLWLADTDTQYF
once | TRBJ2-7 | TRBV10-3 | TRBD1 | TGTGCCATCACCCCTTCAGTGGGGACAGGGACCTACGAGCAGTACTTC | CAITPSVGTGTYEQYF
- | TRBJ1-5 | TRBV18 | - | TGTGCCAGCTCACCACAGAACCCGGGGTACAATCAGCCCCAGCATTTT | CASSPQNPGYNQPQHF
- | TRBJ2-7 | TRBV29-1 | - | TGCAGCGTTGAAGATGCGTTTCGGGGCAACGAGCAGTACTTC | CSVEDAFRGNEQYF
- | TRBJ1-6 | TRBV18 | TRBD1 | TGTGCCAGCTCACCACAGACAGGGCGGAATTCACCCCTCCACTTT | CASSPQTGRNSPLHF
- | TRBJ1-5 | TRBV5-6 | - | TGTGCCAGTACCAAACGGGCAGGGGCCAAGGTCGGTCAGCCCCAGCATTTT | CASTKRAGAKVGQPQHF
- | TRBJ2-7 | TRBV6-5 | - | TGTGCCAGCAGTCGGGGGCCGTACGAGCAGTACTTC | CASSRGPYEQYF
- | TRBJ1-2 | TRBV7-2 | - | TGTGCCAGCAGCTCCAGGGTGGACTATGGCTACACCTTC | CASSSRVDYGYTF
- | TRBJ2-7 | TRBV10-3 | TRBD1 | TGTGCCATCAGTGGGACAGGGGGCGCAGGCGAGCAGTACTTC | CAISGTGGAGEQYF
- | TRBJ1-6 | TRBV4-1 | - | TGCGCCAGCAGCGGTTTAATCTATAATTCACCCCTCCACTTT | CASSGLIYNSPLHF
- | TRBJ2-1 | TRBV7-9 | - | TGTGCCAGCAGCTTAGCTTTCAGCTCCTACAATGAGCAGTTCTTC | CASSLAFSSYNEQFF
- | TRBJ1-2 | TRBV6-4 | TRBD1 | TGTGCCAGCAGTGACCCTAGGACAGGGGAGTATGGCTACACCTTC | CASSDPRTGEYGYTF
- | TRBJ1-3 | TRBV6-1 | - | TGTGCCAGCAGTGAAGGTAGAACGGGAAACACCATATATTTT | CASSEGRTGNTIYF
- | TRBJ1-1 | TRBV7-9 | - | TGTGCCACCCGGGACACCCGAAGGACTGAAGCTTTCTTT | CATRDTRRTEAFF
- | TRBJ1-1 | TRBV6-4 | TRBD1 | TGTGCCAGCAGATCGACAGGGATTGGTACTAACACTGAAGCTTTCTTT | CASRSTGIGTNTEAFF
- | TRBJ2-5 | TRBV18 | TRBD2 | TGTGCCAGCTCACCCACAGCGGGAGTTTGGGAGACCCAGTACTTC | CASSPTAGVWETQYF